This T cell receptor (beta chain) came from a study of preoperative IRX-2 immunotherapy in early breast cancer. Treatment specified: preoperative locoregional IRX-2 cytokine immunotherapy. Patients received preoperative, locoregional IRX-2 cytokine immunotherapy in a phase Ib study. Germline CDR1 is MDHEN and CDR2 is SYDVKM. V gave up 5 bases and J gave up 6 bases; unmatched junction bases: 5. CDR3 length: 13 residues. Data came from immunoSEQ multiplex PCR; TCRdb stores just in-frame clones and leaves some out. This sample has around 95,000 clones, with about nine tenths found just once. The V gene is TRBV28, the J gene TRBJ1-2; 8 positions agree with TRBD1. Sequences were derived from tumor tissue, sampled after IRX-2 immunotherapy. The receptor was derived from a human donor with breast cancer. The CDR3 coding sequence is TGTGCCAGCAGTCCAGGGGGCGGCCATGGCTACACCTTC. This codes for CASSPGGGHGYTF.